This passage covers 21 T cell receptor beta chains from one sample sequenced in a study of T cell responses to AZD1222 COVID-19 vaccine. Profiling relied on immunoSEQ multiplex PCR, and the TCRdb table lists in-frame clones only, not all of them. The repertoire holds approximately 180,000 clones, about nine tenths seen once, with 2.6% in the top ten. The sample was peripheral blood, taken on day 0 of AZD1222 vaccination. Every receptor here comes from an adult in good health.

The chain employs TRBV6-5 and TRBJ2-7; D is ambiguous. The CDR3 loop spans 15 amino acids. V was clipped by 0 bases and J by 0 bases, with 9 bases between them. Germline loops: CDR1 MNHEY, CDR2 SVGAGI. CDR3 sequence: CASSYSAESSYEQYF. CDR3 DNA: TGTGCCAGCAGTTACTCGGCGGAAAGCTCCTACGAGCAGTACTTC.

A note on this clone: The sample carries other DNA sequences with the same CDR3. J is TRBJ1-2 and V is TRBV5-1; tentatively, D is TRBD1 (6 bases). The germline V gene has CDR1 SGHRS and CDR2 YFSETQ. The V end lost 0 bases, the J end lost 6 bases, and 12 bases lay between the germline ends. The CDR3 has 14 residues. DNA of the CDR3: TGCGCCAGCAGCTTGGCGGCCAGGGGCGATGGCTACACCTTC. Its translation: CASSLAARGDGYTF. The full variable domain, with the rest looked up from reference TRBV5-1 and TRBJ1-2, is KAGVTQTPRYLIKTRGQQVTLSCSPISGHRSVSWYQQTPGQGLQFLFEYFSETQRNKGNFPGRFSGRQFSNSRSEMNVSTLELGDSALYLCASSLAARGDGYTFGSGTRLTVV.

The chain combines TRBV27 with TRBJ2-7; 10 bases fit TRBD2. Germline CDR1 is MNHEY and CDR2 is SMNVEV (reference sequence). CDR3 length: 17 amino acids. The V and J ends lost 4 bases and 1 base, in that order; junction bases with no gene match: 10. The CDR3 DNA sequence: TGTGCCAGCAGTTCGGCTAGCGGGGGAGCAGTTTCCTACGAGCAGTACTTC. Amino acids: CASSSASGGAVSYEQYF.

In its sample, this clone was seen once. The V call is TRBV10-1, the J call TRBJ1-4; D might be TRBD1 (6 bases). V was cut by 3 bases and J by 0 bases, with 11 bases left in between. The V gene's germline CDR1 is WNHNN and CDR2 SYGVQD (reference sequence). The CDR3 spans 16 residues. The CDR3 here is CASSDQGSATNEKLFF. As DNA, the CDR3 is TGCGCCAGCAGTGACCAGGGGTCTGCAACTAATGAAAAACTGTTTTTT.

This chain connects TRBV5-1 to TRBJ1-4, with D hard to call. In germline, CDR1 is SGHRS, CDR2 YFSETQ. Between the trimmed V and J ends, which lost 1 base and 8 bases, there was a span of 18 bases. The CDR3 is 16 residues long. CDR3 region: CASSLTARPTGEKLFF. CDR3 sequence (DNA): TGCGCCAGCAGCTTGACAGCCCGGCCCACCGGCGAAAAACTGTTTTTT.

The chain combines TRBV3-1 (or the pseudogene TRBV3-2) with TRBJ1-1; D may be TRBD1 (6 bases). CDR1 is LGHDT and CDR2 is YNNKEL in the germline V gene (reference sequence). CDR3 length: 15 amino acids. With 3 bases removed from V and 0 bases from J, the gap between germline ends came to 11 bases. CDR3 amino acids: CASSHRGSVNTEAFF. CDR3 in DNA: TGTGCCAGCAGCCACAGGGGATCGGTGAACACTGAAGCTTTCTTT.

J is TRBJ2-1 and V is TRBV9; either TRBD1 or TRBD2 may supply D (6 bases each). This CDR3 contains 18 residues. Deletions cut 4 bases from V and 8 bases from J, with 28 bases between. Germline CDR1 is SGDLS and CDR2 is YYNGEE. The CDR3 protein is CASSTRGLGAAGAYEQFF. CDR3 sequence (DNA): TGTGCCAGCAGCACCCGGGGGCTGGGGGCAGCGGGTGCCTATGAGCAGTTCTTC.

The J gene is TRBJ2-1, the V gene TRBV14; the D gene is possibly TRBD1 (6 bases). CDR1 is SGHDN, CDR2 FVKESK, per germline. V was cut by 4 bases and J by 12 bases, with 16 bases left in between. This CDR3 has 13 residues. In DNA form, the CDR3 reads TGTGCCAGCAGCCCCGTTCCTGGGGGCCGGCAGTTCTTC. This translates into CASSPVPGGRQFF.

The chain uses TRBV5-1 and TRBJ1-2, with D hard to call. Per germline, CDR1 SGHRS and CDR2 YFSETQ. The CDR3 totals 17 residues. V shed 0 bases and J shed 2 bases, with 17 bases lying between them. In DNA, the CDR3 is TGCGCCAGCAGCTTGGCCGCAGGCCCGCGGAGGAACTATGGCTACACCTTC. Its translation: CASSLAAGPRRNYGYTF.

The chain recombines TRBV7-2 with TRBJ1-3; D is uncertain. The ends were cut back, 6 bases at V and 0 bases at J, with 12 bases in the middle. This CDR3 has 15 residues. Germline CDR1 SGHTA, CDR2 FQGNSA. In DNA form, the CDR3 reads TGTGCCAGCAGGCCGACGGGAAGCTCTGGAAACACCATATATTTT. Its translation: CASRPTGSSGNTIYF.

The chain is built from TRBV5-6 and TRBJ1-3, with 8 bases matching TRBD1. V shed 1 base and J 4 bases; nucleotides not matched to a gene: 7. The CDR3 loop spans 16 amino acids. Germline CDR1 and CDR2: SGHDT and YYEEEE. CDR3 loop: CASSLSPGGTGNTIYF. The CDR3 DNA reads TGTGCCAGCAGCTTGTCCCCAGGGGGCACAGGAAACACCATATATTTT. Using reference TRBV5-6 and TRBJ1-3 for the parts outside the CDR3, the full variable domain is DAGVTQSPTHLIKTRGQQVTLRCSPKSGHDTVSWYQQALGQGPQFIFQYYEEEERQRGNFPDRFSGHQFPNYSSELNVNALLLGDSALYLCASSLSPGGTGNTIYFGEGSWLTVV.

V usage is TRBV24-1 and J usage is TRBJ2-7; TRBD2 is a possible D gene (5 bases). Trimming took 5 bases from V and 5 from J, leaving 9 bases between them. The CDR3 covers 12 residues. Germline V gene sequence: CDR1 KGHDR, CDR2 SFDVKD. The DNA for the CDR3 is TGTGCCACCAGTGTCGGGGATCACGAGCAGTACTTC. It translates to CATSVGDHEQYF.

CDR3 in amino acids: CASSYRAGALYEQYF. Here the CDR3 DNA reads TGTGCCAGCAGTTACCGAGCGGGAGCCCTGTACGAGCAGTACTTC. This chain joins TRBV6-5 and TRBJ2-7; TRBD2 aligns across 8 bases. The trim removed 2 bases at V and 4 bases at J, leaving 7 bases unmatched. The CDR3 is made up of 15 amino acids. The V gene's germline CDR1 is MNHEY and CDR2 SVGAGI.

The chain is built from TRBV2 and TRBJ2-7; a weak D match, TRBD2 (6 bases). CDR3 length equals 13 residues. V was shortened by 1 base and J by 7 bases, with 11 bases between the two germline ends. In germline, CDR1 is SNHLY, CDR2 FYNNEI. This chain's CDR3 is CASSEVRAGEQYF. The CDR3 nucleotides read TGTGCCAGCAGTGAAGTTAGGGCGGGAGAGCAGTACTTC.

The gene calls are TRBV2 and TRBJ2-1, with TRBD1 matching over 7 bases. The V gene end was trimmed by 1 base and the J gene end by 6 bases; junction bases not matched to a gene: 6. The germline gives CDR1 SNHLY, CDR2 FYNNEI. The CDR3 covers 15 residues. In DNA, the CDR3 is TGTGCCAGCAGTGAAGAGGGGGCTAGGCTCAATGAGCAGTTCTTC. Translated: CASSEEGARLNEQFF.

The rearrangement uses TRBV19 and TRBJ2-7; perhaps TRBD1 as D (6 bases). The CDR3 loop spans 14 amino acids. Per germline, CDR1 LNHDA and CDR2 SQIVND (reference sequence). V gave up 7 bases and J gave up 4 bases, with 17 bases separating them. As DNA, the CDR3 is TGTGCCAGTAATAAACAGGGTAGGGGTTACGAGCAGTACTTC. Its protein product is CASNKQGRGYEQYF.

The chain uses TRBV7-9 and TRBJ2-3; D might be TRBD2 (6 bases). Germline V CDR1 and CDR2: SEHNR, FQNEAQ (reference sequence). The ends were cut back, 1 base at V and 4 bases at J, with 18 bases in the middle. CDR3 length equals 17 residues. In DNA, the CDR3 is TGTGCCAGCAGCTTAGGTAGAGGTAGCGGACTACCAGATACGCAGTATTTT. It encodes CASSLGRGSGLPDTQYF.

This clone was seen a handful of times. The chain uses TRBV18 and TRBJ1-1, with unresolved D. Between the trimmed V and J ends, which lost 1 base and 0 bases, there was a span of 3 bases. Per the germline V gene, CDR1 is KGHSH and CDR2 is LQKENI. This CDR3 is built from 13 residues. The CDR3 nucleotides read TGTGCCAGCTCACCACGGTTGAACACTGAAGCTTTCTTT. This encodes CASSPRLNTEAFF.

The J gene is TRBJ1-1, the V gene TRBV25-1; D gene ambiguous. The CDR3 has 12 residues. V lost 6 bases to trimming and J lost 1 base, with 6 bases between them. Germline CDR1 and CDR2: MGHDK and SYGVNS. CDR3 loop: CASRAPNTEAFF. CDR3 nucleotides: TGTGCCAGCAGGGCCCCGAACACTGAAGCTTTCTTT.

The chain uses TRBV10-3 and TRBJ1-2; 7 nucleotides align to TRBD1. This CDR3 has 16 residues. Germline CDR1 and CDR2: ENHRY and SYGVKD. The J segment lost 4 bases and the V segment lost 6 bases, leaving 14 bases of the junction unmatched. The CDR3 bases are TGTGCCATCAGCGGGACAGACTTTTGGGGGCTCTATGGCTACACCTTC. Protein: CAISGTDFWGLYGYTF.

V and J are TRBV5-4 and TRBJ2-1, with D possibly called TRBD1 or TRBD2 (7 bases each). Trimming left V 0 bases short and J 2 bases short, with 12 bases between. The germline CDR1 and CDR2 sequences are SGHNT and YYREEE (reference sequence). There are 16 residues in the CDR3. The CDR3 nucleotides read TGTGCCAGCAGCTTGGTCCCAGGGGGGGCCTACAATGAGCAGTTCTTC. It encodes CASSLVPGGAYNEQFF.